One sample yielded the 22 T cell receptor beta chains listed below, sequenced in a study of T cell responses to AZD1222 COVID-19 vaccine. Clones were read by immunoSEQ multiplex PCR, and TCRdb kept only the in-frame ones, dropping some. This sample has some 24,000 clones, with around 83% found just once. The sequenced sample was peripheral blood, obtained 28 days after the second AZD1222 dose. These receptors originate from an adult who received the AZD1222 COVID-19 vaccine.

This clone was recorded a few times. The CDR3 region is CAITGPPHYEQYF. CDR3 coding DNA: TGTGCCATCACAGGGCCCCCCCACTACGAGCAGTACTTC. This chain links TRBV10-3 with TRBJ2-7; tentative D call: TRBD1 (5 bases). Germline CDR1 reads ENHRY; CDR2 reads SYGVKD. This CDR3 is 13 amino acids long. V dropped 7 bases and J dropped 3 bases, with 13 bases sitting between them.

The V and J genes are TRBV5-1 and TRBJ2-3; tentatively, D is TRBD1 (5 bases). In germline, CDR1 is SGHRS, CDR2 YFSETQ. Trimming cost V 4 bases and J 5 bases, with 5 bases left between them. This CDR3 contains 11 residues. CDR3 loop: CASSTGDTQYF. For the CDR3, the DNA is TGCGCCAGCAGCACAGGAGATACGCAGTATTTT.

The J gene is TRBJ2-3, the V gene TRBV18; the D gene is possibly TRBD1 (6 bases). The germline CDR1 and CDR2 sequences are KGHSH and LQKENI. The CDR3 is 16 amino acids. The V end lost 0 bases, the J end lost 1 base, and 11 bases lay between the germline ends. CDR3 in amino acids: CASSPPRAGGTDTQYF. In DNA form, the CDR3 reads TGTGCCAGCTCACCACCGCGGGCAGGGGGCACAGATACGCAGTATTTT.

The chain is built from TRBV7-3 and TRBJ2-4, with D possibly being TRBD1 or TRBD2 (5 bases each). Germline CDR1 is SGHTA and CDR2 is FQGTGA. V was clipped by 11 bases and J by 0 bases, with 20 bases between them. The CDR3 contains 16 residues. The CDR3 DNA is TGTGCCGCCCCGGGTCGGGACCCACTAGCCAAAAACATTCAGTACTTC. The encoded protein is CAAPGRDPLAKNIQYF.

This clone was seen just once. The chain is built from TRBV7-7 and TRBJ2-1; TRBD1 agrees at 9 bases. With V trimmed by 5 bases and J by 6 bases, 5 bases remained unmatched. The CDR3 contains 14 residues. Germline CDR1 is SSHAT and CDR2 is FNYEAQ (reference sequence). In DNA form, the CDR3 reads TGTGCCAGCAGCCTGGGACAGGGTGTCAATGAGCAGTTCTTC. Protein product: CASSLGQGVNEQFF.

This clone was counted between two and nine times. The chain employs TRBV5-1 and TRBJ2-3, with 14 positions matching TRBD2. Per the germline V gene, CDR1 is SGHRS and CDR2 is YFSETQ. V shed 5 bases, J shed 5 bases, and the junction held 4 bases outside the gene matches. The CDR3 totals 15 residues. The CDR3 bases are TGCGCCAGCAGGGCCGGACTAGCGGGGGGAGATACGCAGTATTTT. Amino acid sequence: CASRAGLAGGDTQYF.

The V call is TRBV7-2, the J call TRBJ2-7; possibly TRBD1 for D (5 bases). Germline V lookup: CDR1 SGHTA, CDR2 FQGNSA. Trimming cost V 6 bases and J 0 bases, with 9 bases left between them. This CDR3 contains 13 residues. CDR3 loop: CASRTGASYEQYF. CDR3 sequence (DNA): TGTGCCAGCAGGACTGGGGCCTCCTACGAGCAGTACTTC. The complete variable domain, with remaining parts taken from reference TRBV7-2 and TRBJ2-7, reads GAGVSQSPSNKVTEKGKDVELRCDPISGHTALYWYRQSLGQGLEFLIYFQGNSAPDKSGLPSDRFSAERTGGSVSTLTIQRTQQEDSAVYLCASRTGASYEQYFGPGTRLTVT.

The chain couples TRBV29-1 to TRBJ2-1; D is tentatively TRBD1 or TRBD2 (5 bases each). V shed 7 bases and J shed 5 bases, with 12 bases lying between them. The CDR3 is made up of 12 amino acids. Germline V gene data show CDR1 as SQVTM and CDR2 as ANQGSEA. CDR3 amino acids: CSAPGPNNEQFF. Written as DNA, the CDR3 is TGCAGCGCTCCGGGGCCGAACAATGAGCAGTTCTTC.

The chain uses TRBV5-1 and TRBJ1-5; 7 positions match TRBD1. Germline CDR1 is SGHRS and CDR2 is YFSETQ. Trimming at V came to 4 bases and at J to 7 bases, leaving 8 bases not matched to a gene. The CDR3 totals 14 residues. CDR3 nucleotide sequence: TGCGCCAGCAGCCCTAACAGGGGAGACCAGCCCCAGCATTTT. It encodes CASSPNRGDQPQHF.

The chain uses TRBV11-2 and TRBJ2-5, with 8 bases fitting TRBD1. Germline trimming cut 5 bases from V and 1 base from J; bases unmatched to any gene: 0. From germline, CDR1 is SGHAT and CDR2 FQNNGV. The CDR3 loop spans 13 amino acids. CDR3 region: CASSQGAQETQYF. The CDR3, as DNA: TGTGCCAGCAGCCAGGGGGCCCAAGAGACCCAGTACTTC. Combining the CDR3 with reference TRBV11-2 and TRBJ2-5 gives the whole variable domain EAGVAQSPRYKIIEKRQSVAFWCNPISGHATLYWYQQILGQGPKLLIQFQNNGVVDDSQLPKDRFSAERLKGVDSTLKIQPAKLEDSAVYLCASSQGAQETQYFGPGTRLLVL.

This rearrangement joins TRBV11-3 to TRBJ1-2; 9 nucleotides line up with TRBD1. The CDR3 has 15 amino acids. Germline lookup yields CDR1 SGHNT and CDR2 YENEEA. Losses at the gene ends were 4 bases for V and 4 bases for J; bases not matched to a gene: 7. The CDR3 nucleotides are TGTGCCAGCAGCTGGGCACAGGGGGCGATCTATGGCTACACCTTC. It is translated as CASSWAQGAIYGYTF.

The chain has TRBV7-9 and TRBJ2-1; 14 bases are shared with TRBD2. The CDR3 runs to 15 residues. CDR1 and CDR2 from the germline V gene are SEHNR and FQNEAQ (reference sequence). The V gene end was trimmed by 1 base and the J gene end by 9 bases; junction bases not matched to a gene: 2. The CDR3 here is CASSLGGTSGGEQFF. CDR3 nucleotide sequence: TGTGCCAGCAGCTTAGGAGGGACTAGCGGGGGTGAGCAGTTCTTC. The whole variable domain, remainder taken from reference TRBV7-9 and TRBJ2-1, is DTGVSQNPRHKITKRGQNVTFRCDPISEHNRLYWYRQTLGQGPEFLTYFQNEAQLEKSRLLSDRFSAERPKGSFSTLEIQRTEQGDSAMYLCASSLGGTSGGEQFFGPGTRLTVL.

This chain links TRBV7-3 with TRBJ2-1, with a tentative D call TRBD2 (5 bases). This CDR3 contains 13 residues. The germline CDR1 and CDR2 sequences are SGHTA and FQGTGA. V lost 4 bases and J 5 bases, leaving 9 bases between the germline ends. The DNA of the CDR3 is TGTGCCAGCAGCTCCACGGGGAACAATGAGCAGTTCTTC. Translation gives CASSSTGNNEQFF.

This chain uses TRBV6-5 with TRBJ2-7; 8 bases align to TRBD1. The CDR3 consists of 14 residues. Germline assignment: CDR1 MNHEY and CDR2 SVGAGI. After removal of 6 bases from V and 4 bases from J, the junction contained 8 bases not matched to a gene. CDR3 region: CASRATRQGYEQYF. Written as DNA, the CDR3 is TGTGCCAGCAGGGCCACTCGACAGGGGTACGAGCAGTACTTC.

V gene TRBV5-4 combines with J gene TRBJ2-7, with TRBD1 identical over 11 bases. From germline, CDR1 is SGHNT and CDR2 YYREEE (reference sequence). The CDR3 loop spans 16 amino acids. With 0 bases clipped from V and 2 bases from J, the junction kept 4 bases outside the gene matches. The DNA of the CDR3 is TGTGCCAGCAGCTTGGGGGGACAGGGGGATGCCTACGAGCAGTACTTC. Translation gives CASSLGGQGDAYEQYF.

CDR3 sequence: CASSGGQVNYGYTF. The CDR3 DNA reads as TGTGCCAGTAGCGGGGGACAAGTCAACTATGGCTACACCTTC. This chain links TRBV19 with TRBJ1-2; a weak D match, TRBD1 (6 bases). Germline CDR1 is LNHDA and CDR2 is SQIVND (reference sequence). The CDR3 is 14 residues long. V was shortened by 6 bases and J by 2 bases, with 13 bases between the two germline ends.

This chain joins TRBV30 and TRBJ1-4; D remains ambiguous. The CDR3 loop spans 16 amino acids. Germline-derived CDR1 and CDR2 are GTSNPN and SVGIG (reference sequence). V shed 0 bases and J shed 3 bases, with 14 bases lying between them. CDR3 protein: CAWSVQTHPPNEKLFF. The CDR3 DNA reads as TGTGCCTGGAGTGTCCAGACCCACCCGCCTAATGAAAAACTGTTTTTT.

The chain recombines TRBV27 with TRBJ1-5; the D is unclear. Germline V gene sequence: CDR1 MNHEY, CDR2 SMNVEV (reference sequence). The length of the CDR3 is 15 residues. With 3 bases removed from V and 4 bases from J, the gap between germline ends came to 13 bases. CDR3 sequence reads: CASSFEGLANQPQHF. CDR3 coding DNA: TGTGCCAGCAGTTTTGAGGGTTTAGCAAATCAGCCCCAGCATTTT.

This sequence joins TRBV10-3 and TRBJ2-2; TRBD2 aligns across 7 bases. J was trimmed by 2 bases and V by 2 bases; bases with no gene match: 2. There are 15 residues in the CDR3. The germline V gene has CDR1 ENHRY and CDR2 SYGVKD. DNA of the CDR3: TGTGCCATCAGTGAGGCTAGCGGAAACACCGGGGAGCTGTTTTTT. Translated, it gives CAISEASGNTGELFF.

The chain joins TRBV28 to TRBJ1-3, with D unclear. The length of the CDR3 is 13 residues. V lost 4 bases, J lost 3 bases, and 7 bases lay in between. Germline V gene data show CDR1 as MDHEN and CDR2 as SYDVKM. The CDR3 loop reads CASSWGLGNTIYF. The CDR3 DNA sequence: TGTGCCAGCAGTTGGGGTCTTGGAAACACCATATATTTT.

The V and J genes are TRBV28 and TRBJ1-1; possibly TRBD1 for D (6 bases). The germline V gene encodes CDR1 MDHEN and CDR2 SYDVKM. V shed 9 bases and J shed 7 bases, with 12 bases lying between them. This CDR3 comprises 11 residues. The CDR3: CASNREGEAFF. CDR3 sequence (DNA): TGTGCCAGTAACAGGGAGGGTGAAGCTTTCTTT.

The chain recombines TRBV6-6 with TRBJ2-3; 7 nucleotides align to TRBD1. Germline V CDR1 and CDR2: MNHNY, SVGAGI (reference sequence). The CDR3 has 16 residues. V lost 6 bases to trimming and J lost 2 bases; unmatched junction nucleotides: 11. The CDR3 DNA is TGTGCCAGCAGCCGGGACAGCCAAACCCCCACAGATACGCAGTATTTT. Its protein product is CASSRDSQTPTDTQYF.